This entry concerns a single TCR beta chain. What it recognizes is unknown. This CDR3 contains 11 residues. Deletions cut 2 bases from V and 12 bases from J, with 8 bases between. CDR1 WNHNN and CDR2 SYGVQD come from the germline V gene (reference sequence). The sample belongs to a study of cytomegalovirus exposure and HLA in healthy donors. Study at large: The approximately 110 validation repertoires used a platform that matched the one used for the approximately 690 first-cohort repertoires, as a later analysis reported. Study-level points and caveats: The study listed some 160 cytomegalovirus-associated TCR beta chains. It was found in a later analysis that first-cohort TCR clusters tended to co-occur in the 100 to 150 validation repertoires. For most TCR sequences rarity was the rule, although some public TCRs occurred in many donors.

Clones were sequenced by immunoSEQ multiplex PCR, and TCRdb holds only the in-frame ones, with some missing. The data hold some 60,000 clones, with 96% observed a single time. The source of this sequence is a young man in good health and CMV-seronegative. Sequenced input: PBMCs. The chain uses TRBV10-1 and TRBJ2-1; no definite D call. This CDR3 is CASSETPRQFF. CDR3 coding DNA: TGCGCCAGCAGTGAGACTCCCCGGCAGTTCTTC.